This paragraph covers one T cell receptor beta chain sequence. This sample is part of a study of shared T cell receptors in the human thymus. This CDR3 contains 16 residues. The trim removed 4 bases at V and 3 bases at J, leaving 10 bases unmatched. Germline V gene lookup returns CDR1 LGHNT and CDR2 FRNRAP. Sequenced by immunoSEQ multiplex PCR; TCRdb stores in-frame clones only, minus some. This repertoire shows some 400,000 clones, 85% to 95% found once; its top ten account for 0.015% to 0.025%. V gene TRBV12-5 combines with J gene TRBJ2-7, with TRBD1 identical over 9 bases. The TCR comes from a human donor. Source material: thymocytes. CDR3 in amino acids: CASGSPTTGGCYEQYF. The CDR3, as DNA: TGTGCTAGTGGTTCCCCGACTACAGGGGGCTGCTACGAGCAGTACTTC. The variable domain in full, with the rest retrieved from reference TRBV12-5 and TRBJ2-7, is DARVTQTPRHKVTEMGQEVTMRCQPILGHNTVFWYRQTMMQGLELLAYFRNRAPLDDSGMPKDRFSAEMPDATLATLKIQPSEPRDSAVYFCASGSPTTGGCYEQYFGPGTRLTVT.